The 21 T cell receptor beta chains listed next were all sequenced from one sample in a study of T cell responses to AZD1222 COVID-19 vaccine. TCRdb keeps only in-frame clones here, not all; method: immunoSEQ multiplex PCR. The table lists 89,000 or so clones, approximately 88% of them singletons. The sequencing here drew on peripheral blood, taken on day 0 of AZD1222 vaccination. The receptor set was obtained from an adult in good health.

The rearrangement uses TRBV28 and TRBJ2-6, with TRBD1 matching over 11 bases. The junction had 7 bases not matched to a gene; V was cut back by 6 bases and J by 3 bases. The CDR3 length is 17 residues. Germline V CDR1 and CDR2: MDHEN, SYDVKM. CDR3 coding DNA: TGTGCCAGCAGCCATGGACAGGGGGCGGTTGGGGCCAACGTCCTGACTTTC. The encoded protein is CASSHGQGAVGANVLTF.

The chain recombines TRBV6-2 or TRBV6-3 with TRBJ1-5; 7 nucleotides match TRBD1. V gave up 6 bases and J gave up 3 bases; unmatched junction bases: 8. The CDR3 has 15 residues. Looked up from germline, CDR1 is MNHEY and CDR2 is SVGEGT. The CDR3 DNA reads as TGTGCCAGCAGCTTTTTACAGGGGCCCAATCAGCCCCAGCATTTT. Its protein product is CASSFLQGPNQPQHF.

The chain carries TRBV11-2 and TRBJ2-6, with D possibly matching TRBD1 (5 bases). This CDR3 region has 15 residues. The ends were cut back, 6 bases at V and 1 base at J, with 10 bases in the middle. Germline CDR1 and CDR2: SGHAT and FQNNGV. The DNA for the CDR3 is TGTGCCAGCAGTTCGCCAGGGTCTGGGGCCAACGTCCTGACTTTC. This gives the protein CASSSPGSGANVLTF. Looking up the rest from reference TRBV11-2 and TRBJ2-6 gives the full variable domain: EAGVAQSPRYKIIEKRQSVAFWCNPISGHATLYWYQQILGQGPKLLIQFQNNGVVDDSQLPKDRFSAERLKGVDSTLKIQPAKLEDSAVYLCASSSPGSGANVLTFGAGSRLTVL.

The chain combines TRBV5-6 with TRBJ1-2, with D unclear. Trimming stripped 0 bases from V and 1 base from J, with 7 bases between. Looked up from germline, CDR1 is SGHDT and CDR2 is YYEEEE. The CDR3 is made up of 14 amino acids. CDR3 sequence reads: CASSLGRNNYGYTF. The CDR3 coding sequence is TGTGCCAGCAGCTTGGGACGGAATAACTATGGCTACACCTTC.

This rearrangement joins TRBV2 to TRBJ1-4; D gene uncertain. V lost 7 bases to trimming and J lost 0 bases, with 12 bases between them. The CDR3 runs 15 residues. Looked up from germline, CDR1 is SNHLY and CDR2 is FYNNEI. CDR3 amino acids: CASIPDSATNEKLFF. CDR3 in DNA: TGTGCCAGCATTCCCGACTCTGCAACTAATGAAAAACTGTTTTTT.

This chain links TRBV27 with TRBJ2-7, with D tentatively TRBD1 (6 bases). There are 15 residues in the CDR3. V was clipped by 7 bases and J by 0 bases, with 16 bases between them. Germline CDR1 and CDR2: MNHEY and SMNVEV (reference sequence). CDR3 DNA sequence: TGTGCCAGCAAGCCACTCCCGGACAGCTCCTACGAGCAGTACTTC. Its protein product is CASKPLPDSSYEQYF.

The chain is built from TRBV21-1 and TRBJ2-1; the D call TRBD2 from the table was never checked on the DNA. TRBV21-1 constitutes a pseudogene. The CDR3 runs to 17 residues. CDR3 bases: TGTGCCAGCAGCAAAGAGACTAGCGGGTTTAGGGGCCGTGAGCAGTTCTTC. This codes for CASSKETSGFRGREQFF.

The CDR3: CASSSLTGGPHTGELFF. The CDR3 coding sequence is TGTGCCAGCAGTTCCCTAACGGGAGGGCCTCACACCGGGGAGCTGTTTTTT. The gene calls are TRBV27 and TRBJ2-2, with 8 bases identical to TRBD2. The CDR3 length is 17 residues. Trimming removed 4 bases from V and 3 bases from J; junction bases left unmatched: 10. From germline, CDR1 is MNHEY and CDR2 SMNVEV (reference sequence).

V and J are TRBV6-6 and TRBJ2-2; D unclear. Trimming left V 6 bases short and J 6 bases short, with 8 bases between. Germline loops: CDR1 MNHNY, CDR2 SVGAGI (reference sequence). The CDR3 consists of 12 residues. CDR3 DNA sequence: TGTGCCAGCAGGGCTACCCCCGGGGAGCTGTTTTTT. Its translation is CASRATPGELFF.

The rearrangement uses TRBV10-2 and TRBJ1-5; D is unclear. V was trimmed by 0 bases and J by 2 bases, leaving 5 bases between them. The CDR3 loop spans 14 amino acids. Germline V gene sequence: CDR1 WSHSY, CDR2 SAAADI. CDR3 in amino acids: CASSESGRNQPQHF. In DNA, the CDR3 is TGCGCCAGCAGTGAGTCAGGGCGCAATCAGCCCCAGCATTTT.

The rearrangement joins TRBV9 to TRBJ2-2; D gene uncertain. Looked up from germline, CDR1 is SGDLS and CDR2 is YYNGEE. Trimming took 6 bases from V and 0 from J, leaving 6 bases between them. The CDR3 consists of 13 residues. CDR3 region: CASTPANTGELFF. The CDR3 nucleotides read TGTGCCAGCACCCCAGCGAACACCGGGGAGCTGTTTTTT.

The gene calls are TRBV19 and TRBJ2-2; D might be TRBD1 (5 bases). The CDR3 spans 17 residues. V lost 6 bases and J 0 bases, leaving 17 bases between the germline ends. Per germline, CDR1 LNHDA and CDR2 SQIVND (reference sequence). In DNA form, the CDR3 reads TGTGCCAGTAGCTCCGTCACGGGCAGGGCGAACACCGGGGAGCTGTTTTTT. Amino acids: CASSSVTGRANTGELFF.

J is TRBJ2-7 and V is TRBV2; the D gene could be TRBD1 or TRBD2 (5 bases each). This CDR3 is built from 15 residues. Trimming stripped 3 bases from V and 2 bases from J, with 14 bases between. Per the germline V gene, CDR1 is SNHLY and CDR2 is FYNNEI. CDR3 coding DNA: TGTGCCAGCAGTGAGGCTGGGGACCCCACCTACGAGCAGTACTTC. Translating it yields CASSEAGDPTYEQYF.

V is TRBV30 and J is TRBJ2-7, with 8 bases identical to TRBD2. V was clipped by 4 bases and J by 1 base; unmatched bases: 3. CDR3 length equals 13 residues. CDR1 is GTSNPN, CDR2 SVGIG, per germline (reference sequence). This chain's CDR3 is CAWNPGGSYEQYF. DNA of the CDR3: TGTGCCTGGAATCCGGGAGGGTCCTACGAGCAGTACTTC.

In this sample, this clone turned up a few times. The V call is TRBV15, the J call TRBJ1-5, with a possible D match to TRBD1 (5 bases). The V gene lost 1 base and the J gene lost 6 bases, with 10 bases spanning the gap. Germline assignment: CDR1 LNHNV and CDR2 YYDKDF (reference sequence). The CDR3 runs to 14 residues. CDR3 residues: CATSRAGGSQPQHF. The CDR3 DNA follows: TGTGCCACCAGCAGAGCGGGGGGATCTCAGCCCCAGCATTTT.

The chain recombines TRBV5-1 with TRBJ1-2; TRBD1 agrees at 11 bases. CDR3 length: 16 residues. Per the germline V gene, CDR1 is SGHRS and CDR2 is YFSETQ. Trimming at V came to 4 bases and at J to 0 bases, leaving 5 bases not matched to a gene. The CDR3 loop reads CASSPKGQGANYGYTF. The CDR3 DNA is TGCGCCAGCAGCCCAAAGGGACAGGGGGCTAACTATGGCTACACCTTC. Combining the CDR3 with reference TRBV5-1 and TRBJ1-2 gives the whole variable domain KAGVTQTPRYLIKTRGQQVTLSCSPISGHRSVSWYQQTPGQGLQFLFEYFSETQRNKGNFPGRFSGRQFSNSRSEMNVSTLELGDSALYLCASSPKGQGANYGYTFGSGTRLTVV.

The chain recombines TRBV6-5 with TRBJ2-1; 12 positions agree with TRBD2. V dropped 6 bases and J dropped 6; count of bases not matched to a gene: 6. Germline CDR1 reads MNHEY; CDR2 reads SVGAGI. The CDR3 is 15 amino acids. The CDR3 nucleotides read TGTGCCAGCAGGACACTAGCGGGAGGTGCCAATGAGCAGTTCTTC. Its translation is CASRTLAGGANEQFF.

CDR3 nucleotide sequence: TGTGCCAGCAGCCAAGGAGTAGGGCCTACTAGCGGGAGGATCTATGAGCAGTTCTTC. This sequence encodes CASSQGVGPTSGRIYEQFF. The gene calls are TRBV4-2 and TRBJ2-1, with 12 bases identical to TRBD2. The CDR3 spans 19 residues. V shed 1 base and J 8 bases; nucleotides not matched to a gene: 15. Looked up from germline, CDR1 is LGHNA and CDR2 is YNFKEQ.

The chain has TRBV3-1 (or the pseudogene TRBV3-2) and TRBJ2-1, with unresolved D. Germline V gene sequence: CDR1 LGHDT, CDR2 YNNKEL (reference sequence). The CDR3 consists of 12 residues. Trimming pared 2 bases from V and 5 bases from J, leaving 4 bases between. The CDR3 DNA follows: TGTGCCAGCAGCCAAACTCACAATGAGCAGTTCTTC. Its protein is CASSQTHNEQFF.

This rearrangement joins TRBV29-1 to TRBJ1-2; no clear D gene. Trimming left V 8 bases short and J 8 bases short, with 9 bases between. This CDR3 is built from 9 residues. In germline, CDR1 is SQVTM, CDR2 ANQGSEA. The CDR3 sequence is CSSNEGYTF. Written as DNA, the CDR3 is TGCAGCTCAAATGAAGGCTACACCTTC.

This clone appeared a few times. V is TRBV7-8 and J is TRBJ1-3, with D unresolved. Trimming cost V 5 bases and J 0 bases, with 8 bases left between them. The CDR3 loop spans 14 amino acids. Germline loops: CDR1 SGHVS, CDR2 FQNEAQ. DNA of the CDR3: TGTGCCAGCAGCGGGCGCGGCTCTGGAAACACCATATATTTT. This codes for CASSGRGSGNTIYF.